Sequencing of this T cell receptor (beta chain) was carried out in a study of T cell clonotyping in hematopoietic cell transplantation. This table comes from immunoSEQ multiplex PCR, and its TCRdb copy is limited to in-frame clones, with some not included. Seen here are over 3,500 clones, approximately 94% observed once, and the top ten hold roughly 5.6%. Trimming stripped 1 base from V and 2 bases from J, with 18 bases between. CDR3 length equals 17 residues. Germline-derived CDR1 and CDR2 are LGHNA and YNFKEQ. This rearrangement joins TRBV4-2 to TRBJ2-7; perhaps TRBD2 as D (6 bases). This sample comprised peripheral blood mononuclear cells, obtained 30 days after allogeneic stem cell transplant. This TCR came from a male patient aged 70 to 85 who had an allogeneic stem cell transplant from an unrelated donor, so T cells may come from the graft donor. Some clones in this sample may be carry-over from other donors' samples. In DNA, the CDR3 is TGTGCCAGCAGCCAAGCAGTGCAGCGGAGGGGCGCCTACGAGCAGTACTTC. It is translated as CASSQAVQRRGAYEQYF.